The rows below give T cell receptor beta chains drawn from one sample of a study of blood T cell repertoires in COVID-19. Method: immunoSEQ multiplex PCR; TCRdb's copy keeps in-frame clones and lacks some. The sample includes 65,000 to 95,000 clones, approximately 92% of them seen just once. The material sequenced was peripheral blood. Source of these receptors: an elderly man with acute or convalescent COVID-19. CDR3s include the opening cysteine and the closing phenylalanine or tryptophan. D genes are given only for firm matches. The size field is filled for only some rows; it gives once, few, many or a size class.

V	size	D	J	CDR3	DNA
TRBV2	-	TRBD1	TRBJ2-7	CASTLLGQGDYEQYF	TGTGCCAGCACCTTATTAGGACAGGGGGACTACGAGCAGTACTTC
TRBV5-1	-	-	TRBJ1-1	CASPPGNTEAFF	TGCGCCAGCCCTCCGGGGAACACTGAAGCTTTCTTT
TRBV4-1	-	-	TRBJ1-5	CASSQDSARNNQPQHF	TGCGCCAGCAGCCAAGATTCCGCCAGAAATAATCAGCCCCAGCATTTT
TRBV9	-	TRBD1	TRBJ1-3	CASSATGAASGNTIYF	TGTGCCAGCAGCGCAACAGGGGCAGCGTCCGGAAACACCATATATTTT
TRBV12-3/TRBV12-4	-	-	TRBJ2-4	CASSSQVNIQYF	TGTGCCAGCAGTTCCCAGGTGAACATTCAGTACTTC
TRBV5-5	-	-	TRBJ2-5	CASSLVGAKETQYF	TGTGCCAGCAGCTTGGTGGGGGCCAAAGAGACCCAGTACTTC
TRBV3-1/TRBV3-2	-	-	TRBJ2-7	CASSQVTSHEQYF	TGTGCCAGCAGCCAAGTAACTAGTCACGAGCAGTACTTC
TRBV3-1/TRBV3-2	-	TRBD1	TRBJ1-6	CASSRTAGGNSPLHF	TGTGCCAGCAGCCGAACAGCAGGGGGTAATTCACCCCTCCACTTT
TRBV18	-	TRBD1	TRBJ1-3	CASSRDRGSVTGNTIYF	TGTGCCAGCTCGCGGGACAGGGGAAGTGTGACTGGAAACACCATATATTTT
TRBV20-1	-	TRBD2	TRBJ2-3	CSASSGGGTDTQYF	TGCAGTGCCAGTAGCGGGGGGGGCACAGATACGCAGTATTTT
TRBV9	-	TRBD1	TRBJ1-2	CASSPTGAGRGYTF	TGTGCCAGCAGCCCGACAGGGGCGGGTAGAGGCTACACCTTC
TRBV28	few	-	TRBJ1-2	CASVDSGRGYTF	TGTGCCAGCGTGGACTCCGGACGAGGCTACACCTTC
TRBV27	few	-	TRBJ1-6	CASSPNGQINSPLHF	TGTGCCAGCAGTCCCAACGGACAGATCAATTCACCCCTCCACTTT
TRBV27	-	TRBD1	TRBJ1-4	CASSQGQGEATNEKLFF	TGTGCCAGCAGCCAGGGACAGGGGGAAGCAACTAATGAAAAACTGTTTTTT
TRBV6-2/TRBV6-3	once	TRBD2	TRBJ2-5	CASSYGTSGFQLETQYF	TGTGCCAGCAGTTACGGGACTAGCGGTTTTCAATTAGAGACCCAGTACTTC
TRBV28	-	TRBD2	TRBJ2-4	CASSFLSGRFGAKNIQYF	TGTGCCAGCAGTTTCCTCAGCGGGAGGTTTGGAGCCAAAAACATTCAGTACTTC
TRBV5-4	-	-	TRBJ1-6	CASSLGSSGYNSPLHF	TGTGCCAGCAGCTTAGGGAGTTCGGGATATAATTCACCCCTCCACTTT
TRBV2	-	TRBD1	TRBJ2-7	CASSEGTGISYEQYF	TGTGCCAGCAGTGAAGGGACAGGGATTTCCTACGAGCAGTACTTC
TRBV19	once	-	TRBJ1-1	CASSKDWGGAEAFF	TGTGCCAGTAGTAAGGATTGGGGCGGGGCTGAAGCTTTCTTT
TRBV5-1	-	TRBD2	TRBJ2-7	CASSRDLAGEQYF	TGCGCCAGCAGCCGGGACCTAGCGGGTGAGCAGTACTTC
TRBV24-1	-	TRBD1	TRBJ1-4	CATSDARQGAKEKLFF	TGTGCCACCAGTGATGCTCGTCAGGGGGCAAAAGAAAAACTGTTTTTT
TRBV10-3	-	TRBD1	TRBJ1-1	CAISQGAQGNTEAFF	TGTGCCATCAGTCAGGGGGCGCAGGGGAACACTGAAGCTTTCTTT